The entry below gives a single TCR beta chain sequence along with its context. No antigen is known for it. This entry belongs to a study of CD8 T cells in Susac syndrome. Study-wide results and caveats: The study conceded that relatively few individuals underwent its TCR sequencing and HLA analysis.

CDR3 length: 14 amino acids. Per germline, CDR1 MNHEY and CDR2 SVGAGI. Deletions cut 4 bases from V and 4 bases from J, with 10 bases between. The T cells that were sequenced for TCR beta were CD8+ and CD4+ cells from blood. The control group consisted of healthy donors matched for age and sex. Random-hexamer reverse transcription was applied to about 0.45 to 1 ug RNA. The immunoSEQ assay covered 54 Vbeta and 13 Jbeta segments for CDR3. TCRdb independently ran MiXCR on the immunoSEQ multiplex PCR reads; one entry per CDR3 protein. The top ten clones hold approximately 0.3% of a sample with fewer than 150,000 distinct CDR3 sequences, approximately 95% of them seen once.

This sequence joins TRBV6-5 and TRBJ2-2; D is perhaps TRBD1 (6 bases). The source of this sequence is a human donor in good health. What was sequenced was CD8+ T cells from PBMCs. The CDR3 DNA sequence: TGTGCCAGCAGTTCTGGGGGCGTCACCGGGGAGCTGTTTTTT. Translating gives CASSSGGVTGELFF.